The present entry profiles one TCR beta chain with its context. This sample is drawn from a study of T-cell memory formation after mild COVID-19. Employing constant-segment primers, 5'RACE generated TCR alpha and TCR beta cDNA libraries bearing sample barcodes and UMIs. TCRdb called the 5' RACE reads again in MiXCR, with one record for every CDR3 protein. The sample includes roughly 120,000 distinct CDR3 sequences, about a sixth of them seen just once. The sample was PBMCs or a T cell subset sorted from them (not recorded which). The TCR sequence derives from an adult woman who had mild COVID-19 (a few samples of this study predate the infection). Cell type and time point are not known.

CDR3 sequence: CASSHRDRTYEQYF. CDR3 nucleotides: TGCGCCAGCAGCCACCGGGACAGGACCTACGAGCAGTACTTC. This chain connects TRBV4-1 to TRBJ2-7; 8 bases fit TRBD1. The CDR3 is made up of 14 amino acids. The germline CDR1 and CDR2 sequences are MGHRA and YSYEKL. V shed 3 bases and J 2 bases; nucleotides not matched to a gene: 3.